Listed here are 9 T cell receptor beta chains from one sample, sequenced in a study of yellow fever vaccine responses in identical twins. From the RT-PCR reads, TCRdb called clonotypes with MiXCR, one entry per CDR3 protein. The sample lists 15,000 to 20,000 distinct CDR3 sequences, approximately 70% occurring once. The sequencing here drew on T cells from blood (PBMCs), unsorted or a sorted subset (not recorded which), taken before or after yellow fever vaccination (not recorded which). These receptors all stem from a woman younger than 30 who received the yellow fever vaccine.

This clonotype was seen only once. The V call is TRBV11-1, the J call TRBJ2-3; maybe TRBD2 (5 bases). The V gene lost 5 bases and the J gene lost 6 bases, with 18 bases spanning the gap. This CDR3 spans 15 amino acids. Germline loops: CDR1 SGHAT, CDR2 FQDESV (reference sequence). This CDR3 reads CASSPPGSSTDTQYF. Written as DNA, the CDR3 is TGTGCCAGCAGCCCCCCGGGGAGTAGTACTGATACGCAGTATTTT.

This CDR3 reads CAISDVGGGNQPQHF. CDR3 sequence (DNA): TGTGCCATCAGTGATGTCGGGGGCGGCAATCAGCCCCAGCATTTT. The chain employs TRBV10-3 and TRBJ1-5; weak D call: TRBD1 (6 bases). The CDR3 length is 15 residues. Germline CDR1 is ENHRY and CDR2 is SYGVKD. Trimming removed 3 bases from V and 2 bases from J, with 11 bases in between.

The CDR3 nucleotides are TGTGCCACCAGTGAGGACAGTCGATTAACTAACTACGAGCAGTACGTC. This codes for CATSEDSRLTNYEQYV. The chain couples TRBV24-1 to TRBJ2-7; the D gene is possibly TRBD1 (6 bases). The germline V gene has CDR1 KGHDR and CDR2 SFDVKD. The length of the CDR3 is 16 residues. Between the trimmed V and J ends, which lost 4 bases and 3 bases, there was a span of 18 bases.

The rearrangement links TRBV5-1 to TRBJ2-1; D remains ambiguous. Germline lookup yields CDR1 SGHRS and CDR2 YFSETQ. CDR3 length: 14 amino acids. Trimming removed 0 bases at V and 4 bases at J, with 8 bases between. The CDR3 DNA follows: TGCGCCAGCAGCTTGGGTAAGGTTTACAATGAGCAGTTCTTC. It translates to CASSLGKVYNEQFF. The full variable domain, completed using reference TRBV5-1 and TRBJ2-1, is KAGVTQTPRYLIKTRGQQVTLSCSPISGHRSVSWYQQTPGQGLQFLFEYFSETQRNKGNFPGRFSGRQFSNSRSEMNVSTLELGDSALYLCASSLGKVYNEQFFGPGTRLTVL.

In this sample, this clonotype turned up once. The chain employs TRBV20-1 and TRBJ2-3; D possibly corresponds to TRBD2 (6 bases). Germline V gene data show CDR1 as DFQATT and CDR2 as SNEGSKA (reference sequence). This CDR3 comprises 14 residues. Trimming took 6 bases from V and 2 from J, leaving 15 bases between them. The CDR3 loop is CSAPPAGNTDTQYF. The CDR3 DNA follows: TGCAGTGCACCCCCGGCGGGGAACACAGATACGCAGTATTTT.

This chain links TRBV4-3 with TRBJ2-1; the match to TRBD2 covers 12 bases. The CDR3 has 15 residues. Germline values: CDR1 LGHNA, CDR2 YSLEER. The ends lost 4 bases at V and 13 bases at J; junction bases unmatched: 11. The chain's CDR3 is CASSPGTSGFIPQFF. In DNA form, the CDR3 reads TGCGCCAGCAGCCCCGGGACTAGCGGGTTTATCCCCCAGTTCTTC.

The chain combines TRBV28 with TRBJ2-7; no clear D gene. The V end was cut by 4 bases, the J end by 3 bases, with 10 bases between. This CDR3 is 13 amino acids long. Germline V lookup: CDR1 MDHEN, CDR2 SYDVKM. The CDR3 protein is CASSSTRGYEQYV. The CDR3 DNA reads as TGTGCCAGCAGTTCTACAAGAGGCTACGAGCAGTACGTC.

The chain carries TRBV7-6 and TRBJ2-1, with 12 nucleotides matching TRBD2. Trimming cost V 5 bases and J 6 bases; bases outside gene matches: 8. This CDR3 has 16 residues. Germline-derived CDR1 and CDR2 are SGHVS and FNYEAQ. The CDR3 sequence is CASSQSLAGGGNEQFF. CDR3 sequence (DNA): TGTGCCAGCAGCCAATCACTAGCGGGAGGAGGCAATGAGCAGTTCTTC. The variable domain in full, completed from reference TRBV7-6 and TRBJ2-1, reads GAGVSQSPRYKVTKRGQDVALRCDPISGHVSLYWYRQALGQGPEFLTYFNYEAQQDKSGLPNDRFSAERPEGSISTLTIQRTEQRDSAMYRCASSQSLAGGGNEQFFGPGTRLTVL.

The CDR3 DNA is TGCAGTGCTAGAGTGGCCAGGGCTACAGATACGCAGTATTTT. This translates into CSARVARATDTQYF. The J gene is TRBJ2-3, the V gene TRBV20-1, with D tentatively TRBD1 (5 bases). This CDR3 is built from 14 residues. CDR1 DFQATT and CDR2 SNEGSKA come from the germline V gene (reference sequence). The ends were cut back, 1 base at V and 3 bases at J, with 11 bases in the middle.